A single sample is the source of the 7 T cell receptor beta chains below, sequenced in a study of cytomegalovirus exposure and HLA in healthy donors. Researchers ran the PCR with 60 Vbeta and 13 Jbeta primers. Method: immunoSEQ multiplex PCR; TCRdb's copy keeps in-frame clones and lacks some. Of a few hundred thousand clones listed, about 90% were seen once; the top ten hold around 1.7%. The source material was PBMCs. These receptor sequences come from a girl aged 2 to 9 in good health and CMV-seronegative.

CDR3 sequence reads: CASRTTGSVYEQFF. In nucleotides, the CDR3 is TGTGCCAGCAGAACGACAGGGTCGGTATATGAGCAGTTCTTC. The chain carries TRBV21-1 and TRBJ2-1; whether TRBD1, the table's D call, matches the DNA was not checked. TRBV21-1 is flagged as a pseudogene. CDR3 length: 14 residues.

This CDR3 reads CASSVAGSENGNTIYF. The CDR3 DNA follows: TGTGCCAGCAGCGTAGCGGGGTCCGAAAATGGAAACACCATATATTTT. The chain carries TRBV9 and TRBJ1-3; D uncertain. Between the trimmed V and J ends, which lost 0 bases and 3 bases, there was a span of 13 bases. Germline V gene sequence: CDR1 SGDLS, CDR2 YYNGEE. The CDR3 is 16 amino acids.

With respect to this clone: Germline is not matched at one junction end, which may reflect a read error. The V gene is TRBV5-4, the J gene TRBJ2-1; 8 bases are shared with TRBD2. Germline V gives CDR1 SGHNT, CDR2 YYREEE (reference sequence). This CDR3 contains 18 residues. CDR3 region: CASSPGGDRGRVYNEQFF. CDR3 bases: TGTGCCAGCAGCCCGGGGGGGGACCGGGGCCGAGTATACAATGAGCAATTCTTC.

The chain has TRBV7-6 and TRBJ2-7, with D perhaps matching TRBD2 (6 bases). Germline V gene data show CDR1 as SGHVS and CDR2 as FNYEAQ. Trimming removed 2 bases from V and 9 bases from J, with 8 bases in between. The CDR3 extends over 11 amino acids. For the CDR3, the DNA is TGTGCCAGCAGCTTATACGGGAGGCAGTACTTC. This gives the protein CASSLYGRQYF.

The chain is built from TRBV30 and TRBJ2-2; possibly TRBD1 for D (5 bases). Germline V lookup: CDR1 GTSNPN, CDR2 SVGIG (reference sequence). Trimming cost V 7 bases and J 0 bases, with 12 bases left between them. The CDR3 extends over 14 amino acids. CDR3 loop: CALERGANTGELFF. CDR3 nucleotides: TGTGCCTTAGAAAGGGGCGCGAACACCGGGGAGCTGTTTTTT. The variable domain in full, completed from reference TRBV30 and TRBJ2-2, reads SQTIHQWPATLVQPVGSPLSLECTVEGTSNPNLYWYRQAAGRGLQLLFYSVGIGQISSEVPQNLSASRPQDRQFILSSKKLLLSDSGFYLCALERGANTGELFFGEGSRLTVL.

The J gene is TRBJ2-7, the V gene TRBV27; perhaps TRBD2 as D (5 bases). The CDR3 has 13 residues. Germline V gene data show CDR1 as MNHEY and CDR2 as SMNVEV (reference sequence). With 4 bases removed from V and 2 bases from J, the gap between germline ends came to 9 bases. The DNA of the CDR3 is TGTGCCAGCAGTTCCGGGGTTGCCTACGAGCAGTACTTC. Translating gives CASSSGVAYEQYF.

J is TRBJ2-1 and V is TRBV13; 10 bases are shared with TRBD2. Germline CDR1 and CDR2: PRHDT and FYEKMQ (reference sequence). The junction had 10 bases not matched to a gene; V was cut back by 1 base and J by 1 base. The CDR3 runs to 19 residues. CDR3 sequence: CASSLEISSGGLSYNEQFF. CDR3 bases: TGTGCCAGCAGCTTAGAAATATCTAGCGGGGGTCTTTCCTACAATGAGCAGTTCTTC.